This T cell receptor beta chain was sequenced during a study of Graves' ophthalmopathy and Graves' hyperthyroidism. This clonotype was observed many times. Antigen unknown. With 1 base removed from V and 7 bases from J, the gap between germline ends came to 10 bases. The CDR3 totals 13 residues. CDR1 and CDR2 (germline): KGHDR, SFDVKD. Study observations and caveats: Ophthalmopathy progression was predicted with approximately 64% sensitivity and roughly 74% specificity.

Amplification of the TCR beta CDR3 regions used RNA transcripts (as template). HTBI primers served in a first-round RT-PCR, which a second-round multiplex PCR followed. TCRdb re-called the multiplex PCR reads through MiXCR, storing one row per CDR3 protein. The table has 300,000 or so distinct CDR3 sequences, about a sixth seen once. Sequenced material: peripheral blood. This TCR derives from an adult man with Graves' ophthalmopathy. V gene TRBV24-1 combines with J gene TRBJ2-7, with D maybe TRBD2 (6 bases). The CDR3 here is CATSDFLGGEQYF. The CDR3 DNA reads TGTGCCACCAGTGATTTCCTCGGAGGGGAGCAGTACTTC.